Listed here are 3 T cell receptor beta chains from one sample, sequenced in a study of cytomegalovirus exposure and HLA in healthy donors. Use of 60 Vbeta and 13 Jbeta primers characterized the PCR. The assay was immunoSEQ multiplex PCR, and TCRdb's table has in-frame clones only and misses some. The sample has about 100,000 clones, around three quarters seen once. Material: PBMCs. These receptors were taken from a female donor in good health and CMV-seropositive.

This rearrangement joins TRBV5-1 to TRBJ2-7; TRBD2 agrees at 7 bases. V lost 4 bases, J lost 3 bases, and 10 bases stayed unmatched. The CDR3 is 15 amino acids. Germline V CDR1 and CDR2: SGHRS, YFSETQ. CDR3 protein: CASSPGGAGHYEQYF. For the CDR3, the DNA is TGCGCCAGCAGCCCGGGGGGAGCGGGGCACTACGAGCAGTACTTC.

As concerns this clone: This same CDR3 is encoded by further DNA sequences in the sample. The chain uses TRBV6-1 and TRBJ1-1, with TRBD1 matching 9 bases. The CDR3 has 13 residues. Germline values: CDR1 MNHNS, CDR2 SASEGT. With 10 bases clipped from V and 5 bases from J, the junction kept 8 bases outside the gene matches. The CDR3 region has the DNA TGTGCCATCGAGAGACAGGGGGGGACTGAAGCTTTCTTT. Its protein product is CAIERQGGTEAFF.

The chain carries TRBV6-1 and TRBJ1-3; D not resolved. Germline V gives CDR1 MNHNS, CDR2 SASEGT. The CDR3 is 14 amino acids. V lost 1 base, J lost 2 bases, and 6 bases lay in between. The CDR3 spells CASSEVEPGNTIYF. DNA for the CDR3: TGTGCCAGCAGTGAAGTGGAGCCTGGAAACACCATATATTTT.